Presented here are 30 T cell receptor beta chains from one specimen sequenced in a study of OX40 agonist ivuxolimab in advanced cancers. The repertoire was sequenced with immunoSEQ multiplex PCR; TCRdb's copy has only in-frame clones and lacks some. The sample lists 50,000 to 65,000 clones, over 80% seen once, with roughly 12% in the top ten. The specimen was CD4+ or CD8+ T cells sorted from blood, collected in a trial of the OX40 agonist ivuxolimab. The source is an adult with an advanced solid tumor such as melanoma, head and neck, liver or kidney cancer.

This chain links TRBV4-2 with TRBJ1-4; 8 bases match TRBD1. V lost 4 bases and J lost 5; bases outside the gene matches: 6. In germline, CDR1 is LGHNA, CDR2 YNFKEQ. This CDR3 has 15 amino acids. The CDR3: CASSRGTGQNEKLFF. The CDR3 DNA reads TGTGCCAGCAGCCGGGGGACAGGACAGAATGAAAAACTGTTTTTT.

The gene calls are TRBV9 and TRBJ2-1; 7 bases line up with TRBD1. Per the germline V gene, CDR1 is SGDLS and CDR2 is YYNGEE. The trim removed 4 bases at V and 4 bases at J, leaving 8 bases unmatched. The CDR3 is 15 amino acids. The CDR3 reads CASSPTGTGYNEQFF. For the CDR3, the DNA is TGTGCCAGCAGCCCGACAGGGACGGGTTACAATGAGCAGTTCTTC.

The rearrangement joins TRBV5-4 to TRBJ1-4; 10 bases map to TRBD1. The J segment lost 8 bases and the V segment lost 4 bases, leaving 11 bases of the junction unmatched. The CDR3 has 16 residues. CDR1 SGHNT and CDR2 YYREEE come from the germline V gene (reference sequence). The DNA for the CDR3 is TGTGCCAGCAGCCAAGATGCGGGACAGGGGCGGGAAAAACTGTTTTTT. Protein: CASSQDAGQGREKLFF.

V gene TRBV27 combines with J gene TRBJ1-3; no firm D call. This CDR3 comprises 13 residues. CDR1 is MNHEY, CDR2 SMNVEV, per germline (reference sequence). V dropped 5 bases and J dropped 3 bases, with 8 bases sitting between them. The CDR3 here is CASSIAFGNTIYF. The DNA of the CDR3 is TGTGCCAGCAGTATCGCGTTTGGAAACACCATATATTTT.

This chain joins TRBV6-1 and TRBJ2-3; no clear D gene. The CDR3 extends over 15 amino acids. Trimming removed 8 bases from V and 1 base from J, with 16 bases in between. Germline V lookup: CDR1 MNHNS, CDR2 SASEGT. The DNA for the CDR3 is TGTGCCAGCGAGGCGTCTGGGCTTCGCACAGATACGCAGTATTTT. It codes for CASEASGLRTDTQYF.

This clone appeared a few times. This sequence joins TRBV5-1 and TRBJ2-1, with D perhaps matching TRBD1 or TRBD2 (5 bases each). Germline V CDR1 and CDR2: SGHRS, YFSETQ. V dropped 4 bases and J dropped 6 bases, with 20 bases sitting between them. The CDR3 has 16 residues. CDR3: CASSPQGEPGTNEQFF. Here the CDR3 DNA reads TGCGCCAGCAGCCCCCAGGGAGAACCCGGCACCAATGAGCAGTTCTTC. The full variable domain, rest sourced from reference TRBV5-1 and TRBJ2-1, is KAGVTQTPRYLIKTRGQQVTLSCSPISGHRSVSWYQQTPGQGLQFLFEYFSETQRNKGNFPGRFSGRQFSNSRSEMNVSTLELGDSALYLCASSPQGEPGTNEQFFGPGTRLTVL.

V is TRBV5-1 and J is TRBJ2-1, with D perhaps assigned TRBD1 or TRBD2 (5 bases each). V was clipped by 3 bases and J by 0 bases, with 7 bases between them. This CDR3 contains 14 residues. Germline CDR1 is SGHRS and CDR2 is YFSETQ. The chain's CDR3 is CASSWGSSYNEQFF. DNA for the CDR3: TGCGCCAGCAGCTGGGGGAGCTCCTACAATGAGCAGTTCTTC.

As concerns this clone: Other DNA sequences in this sample translate to the same CDR3. The chain joins TRBV5-4 to TRBJ2-6, with D tentatively TRBD1 (6 bases). The germline V gene encodes CDR1 SGHNT and CDR2 YYREEE (reference sequence). V shed 0 bases and J shed 2 bases, with 15 bases lying between them. This CDR3 is 18 amino acids long. CDR3 sequence (DNA): TGTGCCAGCAGCTTGGGGGGGACATCAGGAGCTGGGGCCAACGTCCTGACTTTC. Protein product: CASSLGGTSGAGANVLTF.

The chain recombines TRBV5-1 with TRBJ2-1; 7 bases match TRBD2. V shed 4 bases, J shed 3 bases, and the junction held 10 bases outside the gene matches. In germline, CDR1 is SGHRS, CDR2 YFSETQ. This CDR3 region has 16 residues. The CDR3 coding sequence is TGCGCCAGCAGCCTGGGCGGGGGAGTCCTCTACAATGAGCAGTTCTTC. This sequence encodes CASSLGGGVLYNEQFF.

The chain carries TRBV5-4 and TRBJ2-6; no clear D gene. Deletions cut 0 bases from V and 4 bases from J, with 14 bases between. Germline CDR1 reads SGHNT; CDR2 reads YYREEE (reference sequence). The CDR3 spans 17 residues. The CDR3 sequence: CASSLGALRSGANVLTF. CDR3 DNA: TGTGCCAGCAGCTTGGGGGCTTTGAGGTCCGGGGCCAACGTCCTGACTTTC. Full variable domain (remainder filled in from reference TRBV5-4 and TRBJ2-6): ETGVTQSPTHLIKTRGQQVTLRCSSQSGHNTVSWYQQALGQGPQFIFQYYREEENGRGNFPPRFSGLQFPNYSSELNVNALELDDSALYLCASSLGALRSGANVLTFGAGSRLTVL.

The rearrangement links TRBV4-1 to TRBJ1-3; D is possibly TRBD1 (6 bases). Germline V gene sequence: CDR1 MGHRA, CDR2 YSYEKL. Deletions cut 4 bases from V and 0 bases from J, with 10 bases between. CDR3 length: 15 residues. The DNA of the CDR3 is TGCGCCAGCAGCCCCCGGGGGCACTCTGGAAACACCATATATTTT. Residues: CASSPRGHSGNTIYF.

V and J are TRBV9 and TRBJ2-5; 9 nucleotides align to TRBD2. V was clipped by 5 bases and J by 4 bases; unmatched bases: 12. The CDR3 covers 16 residues. Germline V CDR1 and CDR2: SGDLS, YYNGEE. In DNA, the CDR3 is TGTGCCAGCAGTCAGGGGGGTAGCGGGAGTGGAGAGACCCAGTACTTC. As protein: CASSQGGSGSGETQYF.

The chain links TRBV5-4 to TRBJ2-2; D may be TRBD1 (6 bases). Trimming left V 0 bases short and J 4 bases short, with 7 bases between. The CDR3 extends over 14 amino acids. Germline V gives CDR1 SGHNT, CDR2 YYREEE (reference sequence). CDR3 nucleotides: TGTGCCAGCAGCTTGGCCAGGGGCACCGGGGAGCTGTTTTTT. This sequence encodes CASSLARGTGELFF.

The genes are TRBV2 and TRBJ1-1; D is unresolved. The CDR3 has 12 amino acids. Trimming took off 8 bases at V and 7 bases at J, with 14 bases between the two ends. From germline, CDR1 is SNHLY and CDR2 FYNNEI. CDR3 in amino acids: CASGQVFDEAFF. The DNA of the CDR3 is TGTGCCAGCGGTCAGGTATTCGATGAAGCTTTCTTT.

This chain joins TRBV2 and TRBJ1-5, with 8 bases that match TRBD1. From germline, CDR1 is SNHLY and CDR2 FYNNEI. This CDR3 has 14 residues. Trimming removed 5 bases from V and 8 bases from J; junction bases left unmatched: 8. CDR3 sequence: CASSYQGADKPQHF. The CDR3 coding sequence is TGTGCCAGCAGTTATCAGGGGGCTGATAAGCCCCAGCATTTT. Looking up the rest from reference TRBV2 and TRBJ1-5 gives the full variable domain: EPEVTQTPSHQVTQMGQEVILRCVPISNHLYFYWYRQILGQKVEFLVSFYNNEISEKSEIFDDQFSVERPDGSNFTLKIRSTKLEDSAMYFCASSYQGADKPQHFGDGTRLSIL.

The chain joins TRBV9 to TRBJ2-5; no definite D call. This CDR3 contains 12 residues. Trimming left V 4 bases short and J 2 bases short, with 6 bases between. The V gene's germline CDR1 is SGDLS and CDR2 YYNGEE. The CDR3 DNA reads as TGTGCCAGCAGCTGGAATCAAGAGACCCAGTACTTC. It translates to CASSWNQETQYF.

The rearrangement uses TRBV5-1 and TRBJ1-1; 10 bases map to TRBD1. The germline gives CDR1 SGHRS, CDR2 YFSETQ. This CDR3 is built from 17 residues. V lost 4 bases, J lost 2 bases, and 11 bases stayed unmatched. The CDR3 is CASSTGRDRGLNTEAFF. The CDR3 region has the DNA TGCGCCAGCAGCACCGGGCGGGACAGGGGTTTAAACACTGAAGCTTTCTTT.

This clone was observed a few times. The chain couples TRBV29-1 to TRBJ1-5; D unresolved. CDR3 length: 12 amino acids. CDR1 SQVTM and CDR2 ANQGSEA come from the germline V gene. V lost 6 bases and J 3 bases, leaving 9 bases between the germline ends. Here the CDR3 reads CSVQANNQPQHF. CDR3 bases: TGCAGCGTGCAGGCTAACAATCAGCCCCAGCATTTT.

The chain uses TRBV5-1 and TRBJ2-7, with 7 nucleotides matching TRBD2. This CDR3 is 17 amino acids long. Germline assignment: CDR1 SGHRS and CDR2 YFSETQ. The trim removed 4 bases at V and 2 bases at J, leaving 15 bases unmatched. In DNA, the CDR3 is TGCGCCAGCAGCCGGGGAGGTAGCGGGTTACATGCCTACGAGCAGTACTTC. Amino acids: CASSRGGSGLHAYEQYF. The complete variable domain, with remaining parts taken from reference TRBV5-1 and TRBJ2-7, reads KAGVTQTPRYLIKTRGQQVTLSCSPISGHRSVSWYQQTPGQGLQFLFEYFSETQRNKGNFPGRFSGRQFSNSRSEMNVSTLELGDSALYLCASSRGGSGLHAYEQYFGPGTRLTVT.

This rearrangement joins TRBV11-2 to TRBJ1-5, with D possibly TRBD1 on 6 matching bases. CDR3 length equals 16 residues. Looked up from germline, CDR1 is SGHAT and CDR2 is FQNNGV. V shed 0 bases and J shed 2 bases, with 11 bases lying between them. DNA for the CDR3: TGTGCCAGCAGCTTAGATAAGGACAGATGCAATCAGCCCCAGCATTTT. This codes for CASSLDKDRCNQPQHF. Variable domain in full (rest from reference TRBV11-2 and TRBJ1-5): EAGVAQSPRYKIIEKRQSVAFWCNPISGHATLYWYQQILGQGPKLLIQFQNNGVVDDSQLPKDRFSAERLKGVDSTLKIQPAKLEDSAVYLCASSLDKDRCNQPQHFGDGTRLSIL.

V usage is TRBV18 and J usage is TRBJ1-4; 7 bases match TRBD1. CDR1 and CDR2 from the germline V gene are KGHSH and LQKENI. With V trimmed by 2 bases and J by 7 bases, 4 bases remained unmatched. The CDR3 is 14 amino acids. The DNA of the CDR3 is TGTGCCAGCTCACCAATCGACAGGGTTGAAAAACTGTTTTTT. Translated: CASSPIDRVEKLFF.

This clone occurred a few times. This sequence joins TRBV5-1 and TRBJ1-2; D is perhaps TRBD1 (5 bases). Between the trimmed V and J ends, which lost 0 bases and 0 bases, there was a span of 9 bases. CDR1 is SGHRS and CDR2 is YFSETQ in the germline V gene. The CDR3 runs to 15 residues. The CDR3 sequence is CASSLDRGSNYGYTF. Written as DNA, the CDR3 is TGCGCCAGCAGCTTGGATCGGGGCTCTAACTATGGCTACACCTTC.

The V call is TRBV12-5, the J call TRBJ1-1; 9 bases are shared with TRBD1. After removal of 3 bases from V and 0 bases from J, the junction contained 8 bases not matched to a gene. Germline CDR1 LGHNT, CDR2 FRNRAP. This CDR3 is 17 amino acids long. The CDR3 DNA follows: TGTGCTAGTGGTTTTGCCCGACAGGGGGATATGAACACTGAAGCTTTCTTT. It specifies CASGFARQGDMNTEAFF.

V usage is TRBV20-1 and J usage is TRBJ1-3; D remains ambiguous. The CDR3 extends over 11 amino acids. Germline CDR1 reads DFQATT; CDR2 reads SNEGSKA (reference sequence). The V end lost 3 bases, the J end lost 4 bases, and 4 bases lay between the germline ends. The DNA for the CDR3 is TGCAGTGCTAGTAAAGGAAACACCATATATTTT. It specifies CSASKGNTIYF.

The gene calls are TRBV6-1 and TRBJ2-2; the match to TRBD1 covers 7 bases. V lost 6 bases and J lost 2; bases outside the gene matches: 3. In germline, CDR1 is MNHNS, CDR2 SASEGT. The CDR3 consists of 14 residues. The CDR3 reads CASRQGYNTGELFF. CDR3 nucleotide sequence: TGTGCCAGCAGACAGGGGTATAACACCGGGGAGCTGTTTTTT.

This chain joins TRBV6-1 and TRBJ2-1, with D perhaps TRBD2 (6 bases). V gave up 1 base and J gave up 5 bases, with 12 bases separating them. CDR1 and CDR2 (germline): MNHNS, SASEGT. CDR3 length equals 15 residues. The CDR3 protein is CASSEERGINNEQFF. CDR3 DNA: TGTGCCAGCAGTGAAGAACGGGGGATAAACAATGAGCAGTTCTTC.

This chain uses TRBV5-1 with TRBJ2-7; the match to TRBD1 covers 10 bases. The germline V gene encodes CDR1 SGHRS and CDR2 YFSETQ. This CDR3 region has 15 residues. V was pared by 4 bases and J by 3 bases, with 7 bases of the junction left unmatched. CDR3 residues: CASSLTGGPYYEQYF. CDR3 sequence (DNA): TGCGCCAGCAGCCTGACAGGGGGCCCCTACTACGAGCAGTACTTC. The full variable domain, in which reference TRBV5-1 and TRBJ2-7 provide the parts outside the CDR3, is KAGVTQTPRYLIKTRGQQVTLSCSPISGHRSVSWYQQTPGQGLQFLFEYFSETQRNKGNFPGRFSGRQFSNSRSEMNVSTLELGDSALYLCASSLTGGPYYEQYFGPGTRLTVT.

This chain joins TRBV10-2 and TRBJ1-1; D possibly corresponds to TRBD1 (5 bases). Germline V gene lookup returns CDR1 WSHSY and CDR2 SAAADI. The V end was cut by 8 bases, the J end by 6 bases, with 10 bases between. The CDR3 runs to 11 residues. This chain's CDR3 is CASFLGAEAFF. The CDR3 region has the DNA TGCGCCAGCTTCCTAGGGGCTGAAGCTTTCTTT.

The chain couples TRBV9 to TRBJ2-5, with D tentatively TRBD1 (7 bases). V lost 4 bases to trimming and J lost 5 bases, with 18 bases between them. The germline V gene encodes CDR1 SGDLS and CDR2 YYNGEE. CDR3 length equals 15 residues. CDR3 residues: CASSSQGGPSETQYF. The CDR3 nucleotides are TGTGCCAGCAGCTCCCAGGGGGGCCCCTCGGAGACCCAGTACTTC.

In this sample, this clone turned up a few times. The CDR3 is CASSPQVGALGQYF. The CDR3 DNA is TGTGCCAGCAGCCCGCAGGTGGGGGCCCTTGGGCAGTACTTC. The J gene is TRBJ2-7, the V gene TRBV7-6, with D perhaps TRBD1 (6 bases). The V gene lost 5 bases and the J gene lost 9 bases, with 20 bases spanning the gap. This CDR3 comprises 14 residues. Germline values: CDR1 SGHVS, CDR2 FNYEAQ.